One and the same sample provided the 25 T cell receptor beta chains below, sequenced in a study of blood T cell repertoires in COVID-19. Libraries were prepared by immunoSEQ multiplex PCR; TCRdb keeps only in-frame clonotypes and omits some of them. The repertoire holds around 80,000 clones, with more than 75% as singletons. Source material: peripheral blood. These receptors were obtained from a woman aged 80 or over with active or convalescent COVID-19.

This chain joins TRBV12-3 or TRBV12-4 and TRBJ1-6, with D possibly matching TRBD1 (6 bases). Trimming removed 5 bases from V and 10 bases from J, with 9 bases in between. The CDR3 totals 12 residues. The chain's CDR3 is CASSGRGSPLHF. CDR3 nucleotides: TGTGCCAGCAGTGGCAGGGGATCACCCCTCCACTTT.

This clone occurred a few times. This sequence joins TRBV7-6 and TRBJ2-3, with D possibly being TRBD1 (6 bases). The CDR3 covers 15 residues. V was shortened by 5 bases and J by 4 bases, with 16 bases between the two germline ends. The germline CDR1 and CDR2 sequences are SGHVS and FNYEAQ. CDR3 sequence: CASSPHREMADTQYF. In DNA form, the CDR3 reads TGTGCCAGCAGCCCTCACAGGGAAATGGCAGATACGCAGTATTTT.

This clone has a handful of counts. The chain employs TRBV19 and TRBJ1-3, with D maybe TRBD1 (5 bases). The germline CDR1 and CDR2 sequences are LNHDA and SQIVND (reference sequence). The CDR3 contains 13 residues. Trimming stripped 4 bases from V and 1 base from J, with 5 bases between. For the CDR3, the DNA is TGTGCCAGTAGTACAGGGTCTGGAAACACCATATATTTT. Translated, it gives CASSTGSGNTIYF.

This clone came up once. This chain joins TRBV27 and TRBJ2-1, with 7 bases that match TRBD2. Germline values: CDR1 MNHEY, CDR2 SMNVEV (reference sequence). The CDR3 contains 13 residues. V shed 5 bases, J shed 8 bases, and the junction held 6 bases outside the gene matches. This chain's CDR3 is CASSLTSAHEQFF. The CDR3 nucleotides read TGTGCCAGCAGTCTAACTAGCGCGCATGAGCAGTTCTTC.

This clone was counted once. The gene calls are TRBV7-9 and TRBJ1-5; no reliable D call. The CDR3 is 15 residues long. V lost 1 base and J 5 bases, leaving 12 bases between the germline ends. CDR1 and CDR2 from the germline V gene are SEHNR and FQNEAQ (reference sequence). In nucleotides, the CDR3 is TGTGCCAGCAGCTTAGACGCCCAGGAGGATCAGCCCCAGCATTTT. It encodes CASSLDAQEDQPQHF.

This clone was found a few times. The rearrangement uses TRBV24-1 and TRBJ2-1, with TRBD1 identical over 9 bases. Germline loops: CDR1 KGHDR, CDR2 SFDVKD. This CDR3 contains 16 residues. J was trimmed by 4 bases and V by 3 bases; bases with no gene match: 6. Here the CDR3 reads CATSDGGTGKYNEQFF. DNA for the CDR3: TGTGCCACCAGTGATGGGGGGACAGGGAAATACAATGAGCAGTTCTTC.

The chain combines TRBV5-1 with TRBJ2-6; 10 positions match TRBD2. The length of the CDR3 is 19 residues. The V and J ends lost 4 bases and 0 bases, in that order; junction bases with no gene match: 10. Germline CDR1 reads SGHRS; CDR2 reads YFSETQ. The CDR3 region is CASSPRGLAGVSGANVLTF. The CDR3 DNA follows: TGCGCCAGCAGCCCAAGGGGGCTAGCGGGGGTCTCTGGGGCCAACGTCCTGACTTTC.

The J gene is TRBJ1-4, the V gene TRBV3-1 (or the pseudogene TRBV3-2); no clear D gene. Germline values: CDR1 LGHDT, CDR2 YNNKEL (reference sequence). V shed 1 base and J shed 7 bases, with 10 bases lying between them. The CDR3 has 14 amino acids. The CDR3 region has the DNA TGTGCCAGCAGCCAAGGCGGGGAGGGTGAAAAACTGTTTTTT. Translation: CASSQGGEGEKLFF.

This chain uses TRBV11-2 with TRBJ2-5; possibly TRBD2 for D (5 bases). Germline lookup yields CDR1 SGHAT and CDR2 FQNNGV. The CDR3 contains 14 residues. Trimming took off 5 bases at V and 2 bases at J, with 12 bases between the two ends. The CDR3 nucleotides are TGTGCCAGCAGCCTACGCGGGTTTCAAGAGACCCAGTACTTC. This translates into CASSLRGFQETQYF.

The rearrangement joins TRBV25-1 to TRBJ1-5, with TRBD1 matching 7 bases. Germline CDR1 and CDR2: MGHDK and SYGVNS. The ends lost 5 bases at V and 5 bases at J; junction bases unmatched: 6. The CDR3 sequence is 14 residues long. The CDR3 bases are TGTGCCAGCAGTCAGACAGGGCTCCATCAGCCCCAGCATTTT. The encoded protein is CASSQTGLHQPQHF.

With regard to this clone: A junction boundary mismatches the germline segment, possibly from a read error. The chain carries TRBV7-7 and TRBJ2-5; possible D gene TRBD1, 7 bases. The CDR3 is 15 amino acids. Germline CDR1 reads SSHAT; CDR2 reads FNYEAQ (reference sequence). CDR3 sequence (DNA): TGTGCTAGCAGCTTAATCCAGGGGGGACAAGAGACCCAGTACTTC. Its translation: CASSLIQGGQETQYF.

The rearrangement links TRBV7-2 to TRBJ2-5, with 10 bases that match TRBD2. CDR3 length equals 18 residues. With V trimmed by 1 base and J by 5 bases, 13 bases remained unmatched. Germline assignment: CDR1 SGHTA and CDR2 FQGNSA. The CDR3 spells CASSLEVSGGISVETQYF. The CDR3 region has the DNA TGTGCCAGCAGCTTAGAGGTTAGCGGGGGGATCTCAGTTGAGACCCAGTACTTC.

This clone was detected only a few times. The gene calls are TRBV5-4 and TRBJ2-2; 8 bases fit TRBD1. This CDR3 is built from 14 residues. With V trimmed by 2 bases and J by 7 bases, 4 bases remained unmatched. Looked up from germline, CDR1 is SGHNT and CDR2 is YYREEE (reference sequence). The CDR3 reads CASSFRGLNGELFF. The CDR3 DNA is TGTGCCAGCAGCTTCAGGGGGCTGAACGGGGAGCTGTTTTTT.

V gene TRBV5-1 combines with J gene TRBJ2-1; TRBD2 aligns across 11 bases. The length of the CDR3 is 15 residues. Per germline, CDR1 SGHRS and CDR2 YFSETQ. Germline trimming cut 0 bases from V and 7 bases from J; bases unmatched to any gene: 3. This CDR3 is CASSLALAGENEQFF. The CDR3 coding sequence is TGCGCCAGCAGCTTGGCACTAGCGGGGGAGAATGAGCAGTTCTTC.

This clone was counted between two and nine times. The V and J genes are TRBV7-2 and TRBJ1-2, with 7 nucleotides matching TRBD1. CDR3 length: 14 amino acids. V lost 6 bases to trimming and J lost 4 bases; unmatched junction nucleotides: 8. Per the germline V gene, CDR1 is SGHTA and CDR2 is FQGNSA. The CDR3 region has the DNA TGTGCCAGCAGTTCAGGACAGGTAGCCTATGGCTACACCTTC. This codes for CASSSGQVAYGYTF.

This clone has a single count. The chain combines TRBV30 with TRBJ1-4; D not certain. Trimming took 4 bases from V and 2 from J, leaving 14 bases between them. The CDR3 is made up of 15 amino acids. Germline loops: CDR1 GTSNPN, CDR2 SVGIG (reference sequence). CDR3 region: CAWTTRVGTNEKLFF. CDR3 bases: TGTGCCTGGACTACTAGGGTGGGGACTAATGAAAAACTGTTTTTT.

This clone was seen just once. The chain has TRBV19 and TRBJ1-3; D gene unclear. The CDR3 is 14 residues long. V shed 3 bases and J shed 0 bases, with 6 bases lying between them. Germline CDR1 LNHDA, CDR2 SQIVND (reference sequence). The CDR3 loop is CASSIGPSGNTIYF. CDR3 nucleotide sequence: TGTGCCAGTAGTATTGGGCCCTCTGGAAACACCATATATTTT.

This chain joins TRBV6-5 and TRBJ2-5; TRBD2 is a possible D gene (5 bases). CDR1 and CDR2 (germline): MNHEY, SVGAGI. Trimming took 6 bases from V and 5 from J, leaving 13 bases between them. The CDR3 runs to 13 residues. DNA of the CDR3: TGTGCCAGCAGATATGGGAGTAGCGAGACCCAGTACTTC. It translates to CASRYGSSETQYF.

This chain joins TRBV4-3 and TRBJ2-3; D is perhaps TRBD1 (5 bases). Germline lookup yields CDR1 LGHNA and CDR2 YSLEER. This CDR3 region has 17 residues. V dropped 1 base and J dropped 0 bases, with 14 bases sitting between them. The DNA for the CDR3 is TGCGCCAGCAGCCAAGGAAGGGGTGTGGGGAGCACAGATACGCAGTATTTT. This encodes CASSQGRGVGSTDTQYF.

The chain recombines TRBV19 with TRBJ1-3; D is uncertain. CDR1 LNHDA and CDR2 SQIVND come from the germline V gene (reference sequence). Between the trimmed V and J ends, which lost 5 bases and 0 bases, there was a span of 5 bases. CDR3 length: 13 residues. Here the CDR3 DNA reads TGTGCCAGTAGTTCCAGCTCTGGAAACACCATATATTTT. Its translation is CASSSSSGNTIYF.

The V call is TRBV3-1 (or the pseudogene TRBV3-2), the J call TRBJ1-3; the D is unclear. The germline V and J ends were trimmed by 5 bases and 4 bases, with 6 bases remaining between them. This CDR3 spans 12 amino acids. Per the germline V gene, CDR1 is LGHDT and CDR2 is YNNKEL (reference sequence). The CDR3 DNA reads TGTGCCAGCAGCAACGCGGGAAACACCATATATTTT. Its translation: CASSNAGNTIYF.

The rearrangement links TRBV5-1 to TRBJ2-1; maybe TRBD2 (5 bases). Per germline, CDR1 SGHRS and CDR2 YFSETQ. The CDR3 contains 15 residues. V shed 4 bases and J shed 5 bases, with 16 bases lying between them. CDR3 region: CASSPDSRGHNEQFF. CDR3 sequence (DNA): TGCGCCAGCAGCCCGGACTCACGAGGGCACAATGAGCAGTTCTTC.

The chain links TRBV4-3 to TRBJ1-2; the match to TRBD1 covers 7 bases. V lost 2 bases to trimming and J lost 4 bases; unmatched junction nucleotides: 10. The CDR3 loop spans 16 amino acids. The germline gives CDR1 LGHNA, CDR2 YSLEER. The CDR3 spells CASSQPGATGSYGYTF. The CDR3 DNA sequence: TGCGCCAGCAGCCAACCAGGGGCGACAGGGAGCTATGGCTACACCTTC.

This clone has a single count. This chain connects TRBV27 to TRBJ1-1, with 10 bases that match TRBD1. Per the germline V gene, CDR1 is MNHEY and CDR2 is SMNVEV (reference sequence). V shed 6 bases, J shed 4 bases, and the junction held 5 bases outside the gene matches. CDR3 size: 14 residues. For the CDR3, the DNA is TGTGCCAGCAGACGACAGGGGGCTGGCACTGAAGCTTTCTTT. Translating gives CASRRQGAGTEAFF.

This clone was picked up a small number of times. V is TRBV5-1 and J is TRBJ2-1, with D possibly TRBD2 on 6 matching bases. CDR1 is SGHRS and CDR2 is YFSETQ in the germline V gene. With 0 bases removed from V and 3 bases from J, the gap between germline ends came to 13 bases. This CDR3 comprises 16 residues. CDR3 region: CASSLATDYFYNEQFF. CDR3 DNA sequence: TGCGCCAGCAGCTTGGCCACGGACTATTTCTACAATGAGCAGTTCTTC. The whole variable domain, remainder taken from reference TRBV5-1 and TRBJ2-1, is KAGVTQTPRYLIKTRGQQVTLSCSPISGHRSVSWYQQTPGQGLQFLFEYFSETQRNKGNFPGRFSGRQFSNSRSEMNVSTLELGDSALYLCASSLATDYFYNEQFFGPGTRLTVL.